This T cell receptor (beta chain) originates from a study of sequential checkpoint blockade in melanoma. The length of the CDR3 is 15 residues. The V gene's germline CDR1 is SGHVS and CDR2 FQNEAQ. Unmatched junction bases numbered 6, after V lost 6 bases and J lost 6 bases. Profiling relied on immunoSEQ multiplex PCR, and the TCRdb table lists in-frame clones only, not all of them. The sample yields 10,000 to 15,000 clones, approximately 62% seen once. Treatment indicated: randomized to nivolumab then ipilimumab (arm A) or the reverse (arm B). PBMC sorting kept live CD3+CD8+ cells without CD19 or CD56.

The receptor's source is a human donor with melanoma. The genes are TRBV7-8 and TRBJ2-3, with 13 bases lining up with TRBD2. The sequences come from CD8+ T cells sorted from blood (inferred from file names), collected from a patient given nivolumab and ipilimumab in sequence. CDR3 DNA: TGTGCCAGCAGACGGACTAGCGGGGGATCTGATACGCAGTATTTT. It encodes CASRRTSGGSDTQYF.